This T cell receptor (beta chain) emerged from a study of PD-1 blockade in classical Hodgkin lymphoma. About the study: On a schedule of every 2 weeks, patients received nivolumab 3 mg/kg intravenously. Overall study results and limits: Prior to therapy, complete responders displayed diversity much like that of newly diagnosed patients. TCR diversity rose significantly by C4D1 in CD4+ but not CD8+ cells. Relative to healthy donors, newly diagnosed patients reportedly had lower baseline TCR diversity, which was reported as lower still in relapsed/refractory patients.

Note on this clone: The antigen is not known.

Every patient relapsed after autologous stem cell transplantation, and brentuximab vedotin exposure varied. Assay used: immunoSEQ multiplex PCR; TCRdb lists only in-frame clones, some missing. The profile shows about 13,000 clones, about 80% of them singletons. The sequencing here drew on peripheral blood mononuclear cells (PBMCs), taken at baseline. This receptor was taken from a human donor with classical Hodgkin lymphoma.

The CDR3 loop is CASRPLPKNIQYF. The CDR3 coding sequence is TGTGCCAGCAGACCTCTCCCCAAAAACATTCAGTACTTC. The chain couples TRBV28 to TRBJ2-4; D gene ambiguous. Germline V gene sequence: CDR1 MDHEN, CDR2 SYDVKM. The CDR3 spans 13 residues. V lost 6 bases to trimming and J lost 2 bases, with 8 bases between them.